These T cell receptor beta chains were read from a single sample in a study of T cells in Graves' hyperthyroidism and ophthalmopathy. TCRdb redid the calling of the multiplex PCR reads with MiXCR, one entry per CDR3 protein. Of hundreds of thousands of distinct CDR3 sequences in the sample, approximately 14% are singletons; the top ten hold under 7%. Sequenced material: blood. The receptors originated from a woman in her twenties or thirties with Graves' hyperthyroidism that later progressed to Graves' ophthalmopathy. Both conserved end residues are part of each CDR3. D genes are given only for firm matches. Expanded clones get a size class; other rows say once, few or many, or leave the size out.

CDR3nt | CDR3aa | j_gene | v_gene | abundance | d_gene
TGTGCCAGCAGTGGCCCGGGACAGGGTAATGAGCAGTTCTTC | CASSGPGQGNEQFF | TRBJ2-1 | TRBV6-1 | many | TRBD1
TGTGCCATCAGTGACCTTGGACGGTTTAACACCGGGGAGCTGTTTTTT | CAISDLGRFNTGELFF | TRBJ2-2 | TRBV10-3 | many | .
TGTGCCAGCAGCTCACCGGACACTGAAGCTTTCTTT | CASSSPDTEAFF | TRBJ1-1 | TRBV7-9 | many | .
TGTGCCAGCAGCAAGGACAGGGGGCAGGGGGAAAAACTGTTTTTT | CASSKDRGQGEKLFF | TRBJ1-4 | TRBV7-9 | many | TRBD1
TGCGCCAGCAGCTCCCAGGGACCCGCTGGAAACACCATATATTTT | CASSSQGPAGNTIYF | TRBJ1-3 | TRBV5-1 | . | .
TGTGCCAGCAGTCTGACACTCGGGACAGGGAACACTGAAGCTTTCTTT | CASSLTLGTGNTEAFF | TRBJ1-1 | TRBV6-2/TRBV6-3 | many | TRBD1
TGTGCCAGCAGTGAGATACAATTCGAAAAACTGTTTTTT | CASSEIQFEKLFF | TRBJ1-4 | TRBV2 | few | .
TGTGCCAGCAGCTTAGTTACGGGAATCCCCACAGATACGCAGTATTTT | CASSLVTGIPTDTQYF | TRBJ2-3 | TRBV7-9 | many | .
TGTGCCAGCAGCGAGACAGGGGGCGCGGGCAATCAGCCCCAGCATTTT | CASSETGGAGNQPQHF | TRBJ1-5 | TRBV11-2 | many | TRBD1
TGTGCCAGCAGTCAGGCGGGACTAGCGGCCAGCTCCTACAATGAGCAGTTCTTC | CASSQAGLAASSYNEQFF | TRBJ2-1 | TRBV12-3/TRBV12-4 | many | TRBD2
TGTGCCAGCAGTTGGGTGGCGGGTAGCTCCTACAATGAGCAGTTCTTC | CASSWVAGSSYNEQFF | TRBJ2-1 | TRBV27 | many | .
TGTGCCAGCAGCTTAGACCCGGGACAGGGATCCCAAGAGACCCAGTACTTC | CASSLDPGQGSQETQYF | TRBJ2-5 | TRBV7-6 | many | TRBD1
TGCAGTGCTAGAGTGGGGGGAATTGGGAACACCATATATTTT | CSARVGGIGNTIYF | TRBJ1-3 | TRBV20-1 | . | .
TGCGCCAGCAGCTTGGTTACTAGCGGTCCTGCAAAAGAGCAGTTCTTC | CASSLVTSGPAKEQFF | TRBJ2-1 | TRBV5-1 | . | TRBD2
TGTGCCAGCAGGGCCGGGGGACAGGAAGGGGAAGGCTACACCTTC | CASRAGGQEGEGYTF | TRBJ1-2 | TRBV28 | many | TRBD1
TGTGCCAGCAGCCCTAATCCGGGGGCGAACACTGAAGCTTTCTTT | CASSPNPGANTEAFF | TRBJ1-1 | TRBV7-6 | many | .
TGTGCCAGCAGTTTAGCCAGGTCCTCTGGAAACACCATATATTTT | CASSLARSSGNTIYF | TRBJ1-3 | TRBV28 | many | .
TGTGCCAGCAGTTCCCCAGAAGTAACCTCTGGAAACACCATATATTTT | CASSSPEVTSGNTIYF | TRBJ1-3 | TRBV12-3/TRBV12-4 | many | .
TGCAGTGCTAGAGATTTAGGACAGAAATCCTACGAGCAGTACTTC | CSARDLGQKSYEQYF | TRBJ2-7 | TRBV20-1 | many | .
TGTGCCAGCAGCAGAACGCAGGGGGTGTCTTTGGAAAAACTGTTTTTT | CASSRTQGVSLEKLFF | TRBJ1-4 | TRBV9 | few | TRBD1
TGTGCCAGCAGTGAAGGGGGGGCCGCAACTAATGAAAAACTGTTTTTT | CASSEGGAATNEKLFF | TRBJ1-4 | TRBV25-1 | . | .
TGCAGTGCGAGGGACAGGGGGATGAATCAGCCCCAGCATTTT | CSARDRGMNQPQHF | TRBJ1-5 | TRBV20-1 | many | TRBD1
TGTGCTAGTGGTTTGGTACGTTACCCGTCAGGACCTAATAGCACAGATACGCAGTATTTT | CASGLVRYPSGPNSTDTQYF | TRBJ2-3 | TRBV12-5 | many | .
TGTGCCAGCACCGGATACCCCTCTGGGGCCAACGTCCTGACTTTC | CASTGYPSGANVLTF | TRBJ2-6 | TRBV9 | . | .
TGCAGCGTTGAAGCTTCTCAGACAGGGGGCGGCTACTACGAGCAGTACTTC | CSVEASQTGGGYYEQYF | TRBJ2-7 | TRBV29-1 | few | TRBD1
TGTGCCAGCAGCTTCTTTAGACCGGGAAGCGATGGCTACACCTTC | CASSFFRPGSDGYTF | TRBJ1-2 | TRBV7-9 | many | .
TGTGCCAGCGCTCCCGGGACAGGGGGCGAGCCCCAGCATTTT | CASAPGTGGEPQHF | TRBJ1-5 | TRBV28 | many | TRBD1
TGCAGCACCCGGACAGGGGAAGGCGAGCAGTACTTC | CSTRTGEGEQYF | TRBJ2-7 | TRBV29-1 | many | TRBD1
TGTGCCAGCATCGGGAGCCACTACGAGCAGTACTTC | CASIGSHYEQYF | TRBJ2-7 | TRBV27 | many | .
TGTGCCAGCACGGGGATAGGCTCAGATACGCAGTATTTT | CASTGIGSDTQYF | TRBJ2-3 | TRBV6-1 | many | .
TGTGCCAGCAGCTTGTGGGACAGGGAGGGGAATGAGCAGTTCTTC | CASSLWDREGNEQFF | TRBJ2-1 | TRBV11-3 | many | TRBD1